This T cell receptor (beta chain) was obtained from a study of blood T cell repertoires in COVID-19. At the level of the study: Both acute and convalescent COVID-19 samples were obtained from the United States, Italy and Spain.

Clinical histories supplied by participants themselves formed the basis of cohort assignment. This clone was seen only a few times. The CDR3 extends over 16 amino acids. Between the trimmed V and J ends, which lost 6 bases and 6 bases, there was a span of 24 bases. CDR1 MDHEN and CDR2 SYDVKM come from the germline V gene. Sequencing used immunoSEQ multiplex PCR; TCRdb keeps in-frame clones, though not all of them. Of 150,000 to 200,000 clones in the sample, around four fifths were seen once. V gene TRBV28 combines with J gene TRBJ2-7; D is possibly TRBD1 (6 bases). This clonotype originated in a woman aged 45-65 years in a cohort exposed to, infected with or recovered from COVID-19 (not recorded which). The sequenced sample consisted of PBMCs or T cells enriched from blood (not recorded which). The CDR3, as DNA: TGTGCCAGCAGCCCCCTTGGCGTAAGAGGGGGTCGCGAGCAGTACTTC. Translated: CASSPLGVRGGREQYF.